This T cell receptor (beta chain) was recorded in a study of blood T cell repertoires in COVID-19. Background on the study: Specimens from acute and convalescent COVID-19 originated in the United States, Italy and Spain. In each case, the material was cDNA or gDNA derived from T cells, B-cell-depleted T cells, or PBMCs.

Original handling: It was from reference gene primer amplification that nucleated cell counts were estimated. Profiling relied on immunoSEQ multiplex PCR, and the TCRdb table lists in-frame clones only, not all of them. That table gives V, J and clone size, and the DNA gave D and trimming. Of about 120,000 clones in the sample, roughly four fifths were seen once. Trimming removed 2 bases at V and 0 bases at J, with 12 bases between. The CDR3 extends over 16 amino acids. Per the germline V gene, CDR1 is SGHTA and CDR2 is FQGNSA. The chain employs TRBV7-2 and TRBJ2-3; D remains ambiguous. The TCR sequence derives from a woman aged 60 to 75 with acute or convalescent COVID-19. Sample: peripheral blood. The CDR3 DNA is TGTGCCAGCAGCTTACTTGAGCCTCCTAGCACAGATACGCAGTATTTT. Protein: CASSLLEPPSTDTQYF.